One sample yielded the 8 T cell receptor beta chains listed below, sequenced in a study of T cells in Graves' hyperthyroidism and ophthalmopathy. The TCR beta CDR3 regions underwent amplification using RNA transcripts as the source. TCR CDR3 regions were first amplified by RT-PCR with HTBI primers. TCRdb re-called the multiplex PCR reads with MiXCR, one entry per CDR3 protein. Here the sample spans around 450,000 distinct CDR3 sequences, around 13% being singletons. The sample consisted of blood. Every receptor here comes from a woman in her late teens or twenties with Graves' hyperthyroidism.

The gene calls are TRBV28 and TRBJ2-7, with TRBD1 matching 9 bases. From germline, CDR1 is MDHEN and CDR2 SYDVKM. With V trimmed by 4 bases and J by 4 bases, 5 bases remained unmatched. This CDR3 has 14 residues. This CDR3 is CASSSPDRGYEQYF. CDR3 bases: TGTGCCAGCAGTTCCCCGGACAGGGGTTACGAGCAGTACTTC.

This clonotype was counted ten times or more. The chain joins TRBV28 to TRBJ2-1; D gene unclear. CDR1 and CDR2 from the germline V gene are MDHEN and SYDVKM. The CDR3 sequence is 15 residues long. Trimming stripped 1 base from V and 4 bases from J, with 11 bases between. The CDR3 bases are TGTGCCAGCAGTTTATATCAGGAAACTTACAATGAGCAGTTCTTC. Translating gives CASSLYQETYNEQFF.

The CDR3 coding sequence is TGTGCCATCAGTGTGGCAGGGCAAGGGCAGCCCCAGCATTTT. This encodes CAISVAGQGQPQHF. The V and J genes are TRBV10-3 and TRBJ1-5; D perhaps matches TRBD1 (5 bases). The V and J ends lost 4 bases and 7 bases respectively, with 14 bases between them. Germline CDR1 and CDR2: ENHRY and SYGVKD. CDR3 length: 14 residues.

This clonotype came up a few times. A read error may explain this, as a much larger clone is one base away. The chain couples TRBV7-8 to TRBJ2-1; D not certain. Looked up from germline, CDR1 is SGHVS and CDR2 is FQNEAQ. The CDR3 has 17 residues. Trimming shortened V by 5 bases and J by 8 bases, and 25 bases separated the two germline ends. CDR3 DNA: TGTGCCAGCAGCCCTCTTCCCCAGTGTCAAGGGCTGTATGAGCAGTTCTTC. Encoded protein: CASSPLPQCQGLYEQFF.

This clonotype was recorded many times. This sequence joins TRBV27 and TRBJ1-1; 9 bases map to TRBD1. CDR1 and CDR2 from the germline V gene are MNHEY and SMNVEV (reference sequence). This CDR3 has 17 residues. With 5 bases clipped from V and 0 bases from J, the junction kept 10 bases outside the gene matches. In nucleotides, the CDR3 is TGTGCCAGCAGTCCGGGGACAGGGAACCGTTTGAACACTGAAGCTTTCTTT. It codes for CASSPGTGNRLNTEAFF.

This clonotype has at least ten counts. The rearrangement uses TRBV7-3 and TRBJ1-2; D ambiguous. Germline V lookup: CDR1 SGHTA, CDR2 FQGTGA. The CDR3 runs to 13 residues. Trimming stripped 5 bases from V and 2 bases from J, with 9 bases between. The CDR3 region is CASSPVPNYGYTF. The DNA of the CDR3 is TGTGCCAGCAGCCCAGTACCAAACTATGGCTACACCTTC.

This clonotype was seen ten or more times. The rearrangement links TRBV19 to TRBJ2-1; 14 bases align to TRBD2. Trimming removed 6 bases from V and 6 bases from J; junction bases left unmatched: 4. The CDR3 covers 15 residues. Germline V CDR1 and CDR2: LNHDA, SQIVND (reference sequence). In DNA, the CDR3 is TGTGCCAGTAGCCCGACTAGCGGGAGGGTCAATGAGCAGTTCTTC. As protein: CASSPTSGRVNEQFF.

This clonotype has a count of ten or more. The DNA for the CDR3 is TGTGCCAGCGGGACAGGGGAAGTGTCCCAGCATTTT. Translated, it gives CASGTGEVSQHF. This chain links TRBV2 with TRBJ1-5, with 10 bases that match TRBD1. CDR1 is SNHLY and CDR2 is FYNNEI in the germline V gene. After removal of 8 bases from V and 11 bases from J, the junction contained 6 bases not matched to a gene. The CDR3 is 12 amino acids. Together with reference TRBV2 and TRBJ1-5, the CDR3 gives the full variable domain: EPEVTQTPSHQVTQMGQEVILRCVPISNHLYFYWYRQILGQKVEFLVSFYNNEISEKSEIFDDQFSVERPDGSNFTLKIRSTKLEDSAMYFCASGTGEVSQHFGDGTRLSIL.